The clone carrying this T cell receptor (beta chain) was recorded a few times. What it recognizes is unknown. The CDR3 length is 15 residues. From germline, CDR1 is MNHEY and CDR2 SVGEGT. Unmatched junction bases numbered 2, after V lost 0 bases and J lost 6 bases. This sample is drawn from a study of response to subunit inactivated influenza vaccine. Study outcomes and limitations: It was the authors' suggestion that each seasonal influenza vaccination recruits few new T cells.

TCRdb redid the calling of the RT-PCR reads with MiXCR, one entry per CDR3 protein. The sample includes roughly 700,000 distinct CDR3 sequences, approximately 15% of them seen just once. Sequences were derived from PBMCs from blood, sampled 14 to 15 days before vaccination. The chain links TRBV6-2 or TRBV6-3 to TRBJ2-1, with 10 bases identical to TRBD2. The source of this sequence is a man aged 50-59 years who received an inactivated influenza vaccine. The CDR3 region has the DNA TGTGCCAGCAGTTACTCTAGCGGGGGGTTCAATGAGCAGTTCTTC. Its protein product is CASSYSSGGFNEQFF.